The sequence of this T cell receptor (beta chain) was determined in a study of blood T cell repertoires in COVID-19. Assay used: immunoSEQ multiplex PCR; TCRdb lists only in-frame clones, some missing. The profile shows about 64,000 clones, roughly 93% of them singletons. The V gene end was trimmed by 4 bases and the J gene end by 2 bases; junction bases not matched to a gene: 12. CDR3 length: 19 amino acids. Germline V gene lookup returns CDR1 SGHDN and CDR2 FVKESK. This clone was detected once. The chain is built from TRBV14 and TRBJ2-1; 12 bases match TRBD2. The sample taken for sequencing was peripheral blood. The TCR was taken from a human donor in a cohort sampled during active COVID-19. The CDR3 spells CASSPILGRTSGAYNEQFF. In DNA form, the CDR3 reads TGTGCCAGCAGCCCCATACTGGGCAGGACTAGCGGGGCCTACAATGAGCAGTTCTTC. The whole variable domain, remainder taken from reference TRBV14 and TRBJ2-1, is EAGVTQFPSHSVIEKGQTVTLRCDPISGHDNLYWYRRVMGKEIKFLLHFVKESKQDESGMPNNRFLAERTGGTYSTLKVQPAELEDSGVYFCASSPILGRTSGAYNEQFFGPGTRLTVL.